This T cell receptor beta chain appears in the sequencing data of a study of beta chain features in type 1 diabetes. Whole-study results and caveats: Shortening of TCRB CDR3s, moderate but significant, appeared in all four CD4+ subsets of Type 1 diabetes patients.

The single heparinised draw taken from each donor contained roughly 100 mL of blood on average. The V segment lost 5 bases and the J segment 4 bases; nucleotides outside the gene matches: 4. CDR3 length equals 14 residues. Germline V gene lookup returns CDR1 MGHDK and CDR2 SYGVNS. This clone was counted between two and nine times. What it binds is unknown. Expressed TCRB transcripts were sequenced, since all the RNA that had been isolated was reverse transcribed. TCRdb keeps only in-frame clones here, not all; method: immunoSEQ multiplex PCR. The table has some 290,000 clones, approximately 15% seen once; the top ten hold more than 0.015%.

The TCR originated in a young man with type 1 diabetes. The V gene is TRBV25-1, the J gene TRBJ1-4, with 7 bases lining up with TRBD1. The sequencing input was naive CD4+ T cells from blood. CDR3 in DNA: TGTGCCAGCAGTCCCCGACAGGGTAATGAAAAACTGTTTTTT. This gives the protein CASSPRQGNEKLFF.